These T cell receptor beta chains were read from a single sample in a study of cytomegalovirus exposure and HLA in healthy donors. Sequenced by immunoSEQ multiplex PCR; TCRdb stores in-frame clones only, minus some. The sample consists of some 130,000 clones, 82% of them appearing once. Sequenced sample: PBMCs. These receptors originate from a man between 25 and 39 years old in good health and CMV-seropositive. CDR3s include the opening cysteine and the closing phenylalanine or tryptophan. A D gene is named only where the DNA matches it firmly. Expanded clones are given a class, and other clones once, few, many or no size at all.

V gene	D gene	clone size	J gene	CDR3 protein	CDR3 DNA
TRBV5-4	.	few	TRBJ2-5	CASSLGAVETQYF	TGTGCCAGCAGCTTGGGGGCCGTAGAGACCCAGTACTTC
TRBV5-1	.	.	TRBJ1-2	CASSFLSGGNYGYTF	TGCGCCAGCAGCTTCCTATCCGGGGGTAACTATGGCTACACCTTC
TRBV5-1	TRBD2	.	TRBJ2-5	CASSKTSPLPETQYF	TGCGCCAGCAGCAAGACTAGCCCCCTTCCAGAGACCCAGTACTTC
TRBV27	TRBD2	.	TRBJ2-1	CASSRLSGSYNEQFF	TGTGCCAGCAGTCGCCTTAGCGGGTCCTACAATGAGCAGTTCTTC
TRBV18	.	.	TRBJ2-2	CASSGEESGELFF	TGTGCCAGCTCGGGGGAGGAATCCGGGGAGCTGTTTTTT
TRBV28	.	.	TRBJ1-5	CASSPHGGIQPQHF	TGTGCCAGCAGTCCCCACGGCGGGATTCAGCCCCAGCATTTT
TRBV29-1	TRBD1	once	TRBJ2-1	CSVEAGTGRNEQFF	TGCAGCGTTGAGGCCGGGACAGGGAGGAATGAGCAGTTCTTC
TRBV10-1	.	.	TRBJ1-1	CASSSGGLGNTEAFF	TGCGCCAGCAGTTCGGGAGGTCTGGGGAACACTGAAGCTTTCTTT
TRBV7-9	.	.	TRBJ2-1	CASSITESSYNEQFF	TGTGCCAGCAGCATTACCGAGAGCTCCTACAATGAGCAGTTCTTC
TRBV4-1	.	.	TRBJ2-5	CASSQDGRTLGGERTQYF	TGCGCCAGCAGCCAAGATGGGCGAACGCTGGGTGGGGAGCGGACCCAGTACTTC
TRBV9	.	.	TRBJ2-3	CASSKGGTTDTQYF	TGTGCCAGCAGCAAGGGGGGGACCACAGATACGCAGTATTTT
TRBV5-6	TRBD2	.	TRBJ2-7	CASSLTSGALRAYF	TGTGCCAGCAGCTTGACTAGCGGGGCTCTTCGGGCGTACTTC
TRBV7-3	.	.	TRBJ2-2	CASSSKGGGRDTGELFF	TGTGCCAGCAGCTCCAAGGGGGGGGGACGGGACACCGGGGAGCTGTTTTTT
TRBV27	TRBD1	few	TRBJ1-2	CASSADRRTYGYTF	TGTGCCAGCAGTGCGGACAGGAGAACCTATGGCTACACCTTC
TRBV9	TRBD2	.	TRBJ2-7	CASSVGPIAGKTYEQYF	TGTGCCAGCAGCGTAGGTCCCATAGCGGGGAAAACCTACGAGCAGTACTTC
TRBV11-2	TRBD2	.	TRBJ2-3	CASSLIAGVRDTQYF	TGTGCCAGCAGCTTAATAGCGGGAGTTCGAGATACGCAGTATTTT
TRBV2	TRBD1	.	TRBJ2-3	CASTPRTGERDTQYF	TGTGCCAGCACTCCCAGGACAGGGGAGAGAGATACGCAGTATTTT
TRBV4-3	.	few	TRBJ2-7	CASSSGTNSYEQYF	TGCGCCAGCAGCTCCGGGACAAACTCCTACGAGCAGTACTTC
TRBV7-9	.	.	TRBJ2-5	CASSQGPGKPQETQYF	TGTGCCAGCAGCCAGGGCCCAGGCAAACCTCAAGAGACCCAGTACTTC
TRBV7-8	.	once	TRBJ2-1	CASNWGQGLGNEQFF	TGTGCCAGCAACTGGGGGCAGGGTTTGGGCAATGAGCAGTTCTTC
TRBV27	.	.	TRBJ1-1	CASSSPGPGGHTEAFF	TGTGCCAGCAGTTCCCCAGGCCCCGGAGGGCACACTGAAGCTTTCTTT
TRBV5-6	TRBD1	.	TRBJ1-2	CASSLQGAENTF	TGTGCCAGCAGCTTGCAGGGGGCCGAAAACACCTTC
TRBV11-1	TRBD1	.	TRBJ1-1	CASSPRTGGTEAFF	TGTGCCAGCAGCCCACGGACAGGGGGCACTGAAGCTTTCTTT
TRBV5-1	.	.	TRBJ1-2	CASSLDSSYGYTF	TGCGCCAGCAGCTTGGACAGTTCCTATGGCTACACCTTC
TRBV2	.	.	TRBJ2-1	CASSATLYNEQFF	TGTGCCAGCAGCGCTACCCTATACAATGAGCAGTTCTTC
TRBV7-9	.	once	TRBJ2-7	CASSLLRAYEQYF	TGTGCCAGCAGCTTATTACGAGCTTACGAGCAGTACTTC
TRBV12-2	.	.	TRBJ2-1	CASRSYYNEQFF	TGTGCAAGTCGCTCTTACTACAATGAGCAGTTCTTC
TRBV7-2	TRBD2	.	TRBJ2-5	CASSPLAGRGLETQYF	TGTGCCAGCAGCCCTCTAGCGGGTAGGGGGTTAGAGACCCAGTACTTC
TRBV29-1	TRBD1	.	TRBJ1-1	CSARTGNTEAFF	TGCAGCGCCCGGACAGGGAACACTGAAGCTTTCTTT
TRBV10-2	.	once	TRBJ1-2	CASRQGRANYGYTF	TGCGCCAGCAGACAGGGACGGGCCAACTATGGCTACACCTTC
TRBV15	TRBD1	.	TRBJ2-5	CATKQGFGQETQYF	TGTGCCACCAAACAGGGGTTTGGTCAAGAGACCCAGTACTTC
TRBV2	.	.	TRBJ1-1	CASSTDSNTEAFF	TGTGCCAGCAGTACGGACAGTAACACTGAAGCTTTCTTT
TRBV10-2	TRBD2	.	TRBJ2-1	CASEATAGGQREQFF	TGCGCCAGCGAGGCTACAGCGGGAGGGCAGCGTGAGCAGTTCTTC
TRBV5-1	.	.	TRBJ2-3	CASSLEGTSTDTQYF	TGCGCCAGCAGCTTGGAGGGGACTAGCACAGATACGCAGTATTTT